The clone carrying this T cell receptor beta chain was observed a single time. Its matching antigen is unknown. TCRdb's copy holds only in-frame clones and misses some; the assay was immunoSEQ multiplex PCR. The sample lists about 36,000 clones, approximately 94% occurring once. The data stem from a study of graft-versus-host responses after intestinal transplantation. Study information: Those transplanted obtained multivisceral, liver-intestinal, or isolated intestinal grafts. Anti-thymocyte globulin was used for induction in all recipients, who then took tacrolimus and steroids for approximately 3 years.

This CDR3 is built from 13 residues. V was clipped by 2 bases and J by 3 bases, with 7 bases between them. CDR1 is MNHEY, CDR2 SVGAGI, per germline. Findings of the study overall: The study associated peak circulating GvH clone levels with early post-transplant HvG declines. Allograft clonal ratios (graft-versus-host to host-versus-graft) were high in patients who had graft-donor T cell macrochimerism.

The sample in question was unstimulated CD4+ T cells sorted from spleen or lymph node cells, obtained before transplant. The TCR originated in a human donor who was the organ donor for an intestinal transplant. The chain employs TRBV6-5 and TRBJ1-2; D is uncertain. The CDR3, as DNA: TGTGCCAGCAGTTACCTGGCCCACTATGGCTACACCTTC. Its translation: CASSYLAHYGYTF.